The 21 T cell receptor beta chains reported below all come from one sample, sequenced in a study of blood T cell repertoires in COVID-19. Libraries were prepared by immunoSEQ multiplex PCR; TCRdb keeps only in-frame clonotypes and omits some of them. The repertoire holds 45,000 to 60,000 clones, with nearly 90% as singletons. Source material: peripheral blood. These receptors were collected from a man in his 60s with acute or convalescent COVID-19.

V is TRBV7-2 and J is TRBJ2-5, with TRBD1 as a possible D gene (6 bases). CDR3 length equals 15 residues. V was clipped by 4 bases and J by 2 bases, with 14 bases between them. Germline V gene sequence: CDR1 SGHTA, CDR2 FQGNSA. The CDR3 spells CASSSPPTGQETQYF. CDR3 coding DNA: TGTGCCAGCAGCTCGCCCCCGACAGGTCAAGAGACCCAGTACTTC.

The V and J genes are TRBV2 and TRBJ1-1, with D unclear. Germline CDR1 reads SNHLY; CDR2 reads FYNNEI. Deletions cut 4 bases from V and 3 bases from J, with 9 bases between. The CDR3 extends over 13 amino acids. CDR3 bases: TGTGCCAGCAGTGCCCTCGACTACACTGAAGCTTTCTTT. Its protein is CASSALDYTEAFF.

The chain recombines TRBV5-1 with TRBJ1-2, with 7 bases identical to TRBD1. CDR3 length: 16 amino acids. In germline, CDR1 is SGHRS, CDR2 YFSETQ. V dropped 0 bases and J dropped 5; count of bases not matched to a gene: 10. The CDR3 protein is CASSLGGGLDNYGYTF. CDR3 sequence (DNA): TGCGCCAGCAGCTTGGGAGGGGGCCTGGATAATTATGGCTACACCTTC.

The chain joins TRBV24-1 to TRBJ2-7, with a tentative D call TRBD2 (5 bases). The germline V gene encodes CDR1 KGHDR and CDR2 SFDVKD. V shed 6 bases and J shed 3 bases, with 5 bases lying between them. The CDR3 is 11 residues long. CDR3 sequence reads: CATSRGYEQYF. CDR3 coding DNA: TGTGCCACCAGTCGGGGCTACGAGCAGTACTTC.

The V and J genes are TRBV20-1 and TRBJ2-2; D possibly corresponds to TRBD2 (5 bases). Germline CDR1 is DFQATT and CDR2 is SNEGSKA (reference sequence). The CDR3 runs 12 residues. Trimming removed 6 bases at V and 5 bases at J, with 10 bases between. In nucleotides, the CDR3 is TGCAGTGCGAGTCGGGATACCGGGGAGCTGTTTTTT. It yields the protein CSASRDTGELFF.

The rearrangement uses TRBV5-1 and TRBJ1-2, with D possibly being TRBD1 (5 bases). The germline V gene has CDR1 SGHRS and CDR2 YFSETQ. This CDR3 region has 14 residues. V was cut by 0 bases and J by 8 bases, with 14 bases left in between. This CDR3 is CASSLGVAGDGYTF. CDR3 DNA: TGCGCCAGCAGCTTGGGTGTCGCGGGGGACGGCTACACCTTC.

The rearrangement links TRBV9 to TRBJ1-1; no clear D. The V end lost 4 bases, the J end lost 2 bases, and 9 bases lay between the germline ends. The germline gives CDR1 SGDLS, CDR2 YYNGEE. The CDR3 loop spans 13 amino acids. For the CDR3, the DNA is TGTGCCAGCAGCCCTAAAGCAAACACTGAAGCTTTCTTT. As protein: CASSPKANTEAFF.

The DNA for the CDR3 is TGCGCCAGCAGCCAACCCGGGACAGCATATGGCTACACCTTC. It is translated as CASSQPGTAYGYTF. V is TRBV4-1 and J is TRBJ1-2; TRBD1 matches 7 bases. The V and J ends lost 2 bases and 5 bases, in that order; junction bases with no gene match: 5. This CDR3 has 14 amino acids. Germline-derived CDR1 and CDR2 are MGHRA and YSYEKL.

The chain links TRBV9 to TRBJ2-6; 8 bases fit TRBD1. Trimming at V came to 0 bases and at J to 0 bases, leaving 2 bases not matched to a gene. Germline CDR1 SGDLS, CDR2 YYNGEE. This CDR3 spans 17 amino acids. CDR3 coding DNA: TGTGCCAGCAGCGTAGCGACAGGGGCCTCTGGGGCCAACGTCCTGACTTTC. Its protein product is CASSVATGASGANVLTF.

The chain combines TRBV2 with TRBJ1-3; D is perhaps TRBD1 (6 bases). The CDR3 sequence is 16 residues long. CDR1 and CDR2 (germline): SNHLY, FYNNEI. The germline V and J ends were trimmed by 8 bases and 1 base, with 18 bases remaining between them. The CDR3 loop is CASARGTKGSGNTIYF. CDR3 sequence (DNA): TGTGCCAGCGCAAGGGGGACTAAGGGGTCTGGAAACACCATATATTTT. The complete variable domain, with remaining parts taken from reference TRBV2 and TRBJ1-3, reads EPEVTQTPSHQVTQMGQEVILRCVPISNHLYFYWYRQILGQKVEFLVSFYNNEISEKSEIFDDQFSVERPDGSNFTLKIRSTKLEDSAMYFCASARGTKGSGNTIYFGEGSWLTVV.

This chain joins TRBV6-1 and TRBJ1-5, with D possibly TRBD1 on 6 matching bases. The CDR3 extends over 16 amino acids. Between the trimmed V and J ends, which lost 4 bases and 1 base, there was a span of 14 bases. Germline assignment: CDR1 MNHNS and CDR2 SASEGT. This CDR3 is CASSAIGGASNQPQHF. The CDR3 DNA follows: TGTGCCAGCAGTGCCATCGGGGGGGCGAGCAATCAGCCCCAGCATTTT.

The chain employs TRBV4-1 and TRBJ2-1; TRBD1 matches 11 bases. The CDR3 runs to 15 residues. Unmatched junction bases numbered 4, after V lost 4 bases and J lost 5 bases. Germline CDR1 is MGHRA and CDR2 is YSYEKL. The CDR3 is CASSLGQGANNEQFF. The CDR3 coding sequence is TGCGCCAGCAGCCTCGGACAGGGGGCGAACAATGAGCAGTTCTTC.

This chain uses TRBV10-3 with TRBJ2-1; 7 bases are shared with TRBD1. Germline V gene sequence: CDR1 ENHRY, CDR2 SYGVKD. CDR3 length: 12 amino acids. V was clipped by 2 bases and J by 10 bases; unmatched bases: 2. Here the CDR3 DNA reads TGTGCCATCAGTGAGGAACAGGGGGAGCAGTTCTTC. Residues: CAISEEQGEQFF.

This clone was counted only a few times. The chain uses TRBV4-1 and TRBJ1-3, with D hard to call. V shed 1 base and J shed 3 bases, with 10 bases lying between them. Germline V gene lookup returns CDR1 MGHRA and CDR2 YSYEKL. The CDR3 totals 15 residues. CDR3 in DNA: TGCGCCAGCAGCCAAGGGAGGGCTGGTGGAAACACCATATATTTT. It encodes CASSQGRAGGNTIYF.

There are a few counts of this clone. The chain uses TRBV5-1 and TRBJ1-3; 11 positions match TRBD1. Unmatched junction bases numbered 3, after V lost 3 bases and J lost 7 bases. CDR1 SGHRS and CDR2 YFSETQ come from the germline V gene. This CDR3 spans 14 amino acids. The CDR3, as DNA: TGCGCCAGCAGCTCCGGACAGGGGGCCAACACCATATATTTT. Its protein product is CASSSGQGANTIYF.

This chain links TRBV18 with TRBJ2-3; D remains ambiguous. The CDR3 runs to 14 residues. CDR1 is KGHSH and CDR2 is LQKENI in the germline V gene. The V gene lost 2 bases and the J gene lost 0 bases, with 6 bases spanning the gap. The CDR3 nucleotides are TGTGCCAGCTCACCAGAGGCCAGCACAGATACGCAGTATTTT. Translated: CASSPEASTDTQYF.

The genes are TRBV27 and TRBJ1-1, with D tentatively TRBD1 (5 bases). V was trimmed by 4 bases and J by 0 bases, leaving 9 bases between them. The CDR3 is 14 amino acids. CDR1 and CDR2 from the germline V gene are MNHEY and SMNVEV (reference sequence). Here the CDR3 DNA reads TGTGCCAGCAGTTCCAGGGCTATGAACACTGAAGCTTTCTTT. Translated, it gives CASSSRAMNTEAFF.

The chain employs TRBV5-6 and TRBJ2-1; TRBD2 aligns across 9 bases. The V gene end was trimmed by 6 bases and the J gene end by 3 bases; junction bases not matched to a gene: 4. Germline CDR1 and CDR2: SGHDT and YYEEEE. CDR3 length equals 14 residues. CDR3 nucleotides: TGTGCCAGCATCGAGCGGGGGGTCTACAATGAGCAGTTCTTC. This sequence encodes CASIERGVYNEQFF.

This clone has more than one count but fewer than ten. The chain joins TRBV7-9 to TRBJ1-4, with a possible D match to TRBD1 (6 bases). The germline CDR1 and CDR2 sequences are SEHNR and FQNEAQ (reference sequence). This CDR3 has 12 residues. V was pared by 5 bases and J by 10 bases, with 11 bases between. The CDR3, as DNA: TGTGCCAGCAGCCAACAGGGACCAAAACTGTTTTTT. It specifies CASSQQGPKLFF.

The chain links TRBV19 to TRBJ2-1, with a possible D match to TRBD1 (6 bases). This CDR3 region has 17 residues. The germline V gene has CDR1 LNHDA and CDR2 SQIVND (reference sequence). Trimming cost V 5 bases and J 1 base, with 18 bases left between them. The CDR3 DNA reads as TGTGCCAGTAGTGACGAATCAGGGGCGAGGTCCTACAATGAGCAGTTCTTC. Its protein product is CASSDESGARSYNEQFF.

This clone was observed a handful of times. The chain recombines TRBV7-9 with TRBJ1-2; TRBD1 matches at 8 bases. V was clipped by 4 bases and J by 12 bases; unmatched bases: 16. Germline CDR1 reads SEHNR; CDR2 reads FQNEAQ (reference sequence). CDR3 length: 15 residues. This chain's CDR3 is CASSSREGQGTWDTF. DNA for the CDR3: TGTGCCAGCAGCTCGCGGGAAGGACAGGGTACATGGGACACCTTC.